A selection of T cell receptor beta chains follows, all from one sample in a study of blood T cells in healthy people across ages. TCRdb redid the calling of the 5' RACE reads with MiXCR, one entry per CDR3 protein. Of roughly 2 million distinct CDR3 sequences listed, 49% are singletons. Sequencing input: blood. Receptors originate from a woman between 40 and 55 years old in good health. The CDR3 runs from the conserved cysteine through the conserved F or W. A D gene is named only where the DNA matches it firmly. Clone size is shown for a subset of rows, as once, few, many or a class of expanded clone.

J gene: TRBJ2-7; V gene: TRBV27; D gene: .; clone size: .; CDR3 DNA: TGTGTTCAGCACGGGAGAGAGAAGTGCGAGCAGTACTTC; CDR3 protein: CVQHGREKCEQYF
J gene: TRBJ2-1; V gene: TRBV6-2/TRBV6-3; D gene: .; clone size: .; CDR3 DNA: TGTGCCAGCAGTTACCCCGCTTACAATGAGCAGTTCTTC; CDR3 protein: CASSYPAYNEQFF
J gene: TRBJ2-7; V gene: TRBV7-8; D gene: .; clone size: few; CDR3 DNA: TGTGCCAGCAGCTTAGCGCACAACCGCTACGAGCAGTACTTC; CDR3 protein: CASSLAHNRYEQYF
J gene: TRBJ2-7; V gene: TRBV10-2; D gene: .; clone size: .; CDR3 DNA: TGCGCCAGCCATCCCGGGCCACCCTATTCCTACGAGCAGTACTTC; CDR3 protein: CASHPGPPYSYEQYF
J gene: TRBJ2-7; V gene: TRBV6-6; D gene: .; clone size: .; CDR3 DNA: TGTGCCAGCAGTTACTCTAGGCAGTCGATCTCCTACGAGCAGTACTTC; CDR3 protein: CASSYSRQSISYEQYF
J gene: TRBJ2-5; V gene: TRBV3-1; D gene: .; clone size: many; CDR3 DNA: TGCGCCAGCAGCCAAGAAGGCGGTCAGGAGACCCAGTACTTC; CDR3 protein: CASSQEGGQETQYF
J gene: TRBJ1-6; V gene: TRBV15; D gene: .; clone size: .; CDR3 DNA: TGTGCCACCAGCAGAGAGACGTCGTCTGCACCCCTCCACTTT; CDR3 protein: CATSRETSSAPLHF
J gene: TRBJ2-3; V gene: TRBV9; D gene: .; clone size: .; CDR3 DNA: TGTGCCAGCAGCGTAATTGCGACCACTAGCACAGATACGCAGTATTTT; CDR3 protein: CASSVIATTSTDTQYF
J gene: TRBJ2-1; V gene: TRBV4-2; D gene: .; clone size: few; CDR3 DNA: TGTGCCAGCAGCCAAGGTGTCTGGAGCGGCAATGAGCAGTTCTTC; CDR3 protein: CASSQGVWSGNEQFF
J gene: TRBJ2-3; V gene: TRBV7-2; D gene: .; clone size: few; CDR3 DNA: TGTGCCAGGGGCGGGGGCCGCACAGATACGCAGTATTTT; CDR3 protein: CARGGGRTDTQYF
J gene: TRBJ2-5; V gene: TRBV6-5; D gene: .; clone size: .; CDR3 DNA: TGTGCCAGCAGTTACTCGGAGGGGAGGTCAATCCAGTACTTC; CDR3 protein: CASSYSEGRSIQYF
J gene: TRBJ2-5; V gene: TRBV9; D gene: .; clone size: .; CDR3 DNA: TGTGCCAGCAGCCGGGACCCCGGTTTTTCTTCCCAGTACTTC; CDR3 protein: CASSRDPGFSSQYF
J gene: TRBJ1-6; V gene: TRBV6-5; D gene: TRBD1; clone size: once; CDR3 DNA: TGTGCCAGCAGTTTGGACAGGACTTATTCACCCCTCCACTTT; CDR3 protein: CASSLDRTYSPLHF
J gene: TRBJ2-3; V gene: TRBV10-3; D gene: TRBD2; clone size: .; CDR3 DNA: TGTGCCATCAGTGAGCTCGGGACTAGGAGGGGAGATACGCAGTATTTT; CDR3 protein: CAISELGTRRGDTQYF
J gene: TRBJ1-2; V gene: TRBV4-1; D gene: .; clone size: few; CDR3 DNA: TGCGCCAGCAGCCCCCGGGAGGACGTTTGCTACACCTTC; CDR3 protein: CASSPREDVCYTF
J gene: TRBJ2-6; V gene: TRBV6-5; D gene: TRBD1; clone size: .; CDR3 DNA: TGTGCCAGCAGGACAGGGACTGGGGCCAACGTCCTGACTTTC; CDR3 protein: CASRTGTGANVLTF
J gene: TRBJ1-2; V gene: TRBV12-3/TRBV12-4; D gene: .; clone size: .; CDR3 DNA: TGTGCCAGCAGTTTGCCGGGTCTGTCATATGGCTACACCTTC; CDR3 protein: CASSLPGLSYGYTF
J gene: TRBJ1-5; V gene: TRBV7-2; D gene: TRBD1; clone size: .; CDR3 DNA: TGTGCCAGCAGCTTAGGCACCGGGACAGGGCGGCAGCCCCAGCATTTT; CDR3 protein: CASSLGTGTGRQPQHF
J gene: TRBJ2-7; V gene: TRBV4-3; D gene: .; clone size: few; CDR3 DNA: TGCGCCAGCAGCCAAGATCTGGCTGACTCCTACGAGCAGTACTTC; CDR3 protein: CASSQDLADSYEQYF
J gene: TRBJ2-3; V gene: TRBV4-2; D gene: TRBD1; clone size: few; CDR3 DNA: TGTGCCAGCAGCCAAGCCTGGCGACAGGGGCTGACAGATACGCAGTATTTT; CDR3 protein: CASSQAWRQGLTDTQYF
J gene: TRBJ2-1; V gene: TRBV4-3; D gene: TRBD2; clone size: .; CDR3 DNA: TGCGCCAGCAGCCAGGACGCGTTACTAGCGGGGTTGACGGAGCAGTTCTTC; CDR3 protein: CASSQDALLAGLTEQFF
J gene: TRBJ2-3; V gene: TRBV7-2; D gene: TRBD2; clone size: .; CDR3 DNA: TGTGCCAGCAGCTTGGTGACTGGCGGGGGGCGCGCAGATACGCAGTATTTT; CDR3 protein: CASSLVTGGGRADTQYF
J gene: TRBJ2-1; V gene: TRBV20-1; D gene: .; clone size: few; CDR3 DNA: TGCAGTGCTCCAGGGGCACTAGCAGGGGAGCAGTTCTTC; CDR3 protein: CSAPGALAGEQFF
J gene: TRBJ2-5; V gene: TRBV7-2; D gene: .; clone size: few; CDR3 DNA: TGTGCCAGCAGCTTAGGTGTGGTAGAAGAGACCCAGTACTTC; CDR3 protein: CASSLGVVEETQYF
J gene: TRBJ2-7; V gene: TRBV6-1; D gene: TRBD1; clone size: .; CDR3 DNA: TGTGCCAGCAGGAAAAGGGACAGCTACGAGCAGTACTTC; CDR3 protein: CASRKRDSYEQYF
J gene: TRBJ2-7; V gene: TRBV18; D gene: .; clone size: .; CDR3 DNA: TGTGCCAGCTCACCTGGCCCCCAGTCCTACGAGCAGTACTTC; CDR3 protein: CASSPGPQSYEQYF
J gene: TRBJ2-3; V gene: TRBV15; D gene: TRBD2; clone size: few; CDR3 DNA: TGTGCCACCAGCGGCTCGGGACTAGCGGATGCAGATACGCAGTATTTT; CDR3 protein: CATSGSGLADADTQYF
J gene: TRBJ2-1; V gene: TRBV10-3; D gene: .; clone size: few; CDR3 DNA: TGTGCCATCACTCAGGGGGGCTCCTACAATGAGCAGTTCTTC; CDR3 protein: CAITQGGSYNEQFF
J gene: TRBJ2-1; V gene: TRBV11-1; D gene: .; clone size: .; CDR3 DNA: TGTGCCAGCAGCTTAGAGCGTAGGGGAGTCCGTCATGAGCAGTTCTTC; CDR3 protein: CASSLERRGVRHEQFF
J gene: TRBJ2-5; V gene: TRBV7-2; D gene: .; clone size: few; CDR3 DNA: TGTGCCAGCAGCTTTGGGGACCGTATGGCGCTGGAGACCCAGTACTTC; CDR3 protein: CASSFGDRMALETQYF
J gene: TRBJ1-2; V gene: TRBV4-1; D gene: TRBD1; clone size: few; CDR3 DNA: TGCGCCAGCACGAGCCGGGACAGGGAGATCTATGGCTACACCTTC; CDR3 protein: CASTSRDREIYGYTF
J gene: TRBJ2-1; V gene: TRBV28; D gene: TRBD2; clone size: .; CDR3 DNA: TGTGCCAGCAGTTTATTCCAGCGGGGGGTTAATGAGCAGTTCTTC; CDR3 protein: CASSLFQRGVNEQFF
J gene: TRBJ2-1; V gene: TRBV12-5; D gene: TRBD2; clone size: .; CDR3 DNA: TGTGCTAGTGGTCGTAGCGGGGGAGACAATGAGCAGTTCTTC; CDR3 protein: CASGRSGGDNEQFF